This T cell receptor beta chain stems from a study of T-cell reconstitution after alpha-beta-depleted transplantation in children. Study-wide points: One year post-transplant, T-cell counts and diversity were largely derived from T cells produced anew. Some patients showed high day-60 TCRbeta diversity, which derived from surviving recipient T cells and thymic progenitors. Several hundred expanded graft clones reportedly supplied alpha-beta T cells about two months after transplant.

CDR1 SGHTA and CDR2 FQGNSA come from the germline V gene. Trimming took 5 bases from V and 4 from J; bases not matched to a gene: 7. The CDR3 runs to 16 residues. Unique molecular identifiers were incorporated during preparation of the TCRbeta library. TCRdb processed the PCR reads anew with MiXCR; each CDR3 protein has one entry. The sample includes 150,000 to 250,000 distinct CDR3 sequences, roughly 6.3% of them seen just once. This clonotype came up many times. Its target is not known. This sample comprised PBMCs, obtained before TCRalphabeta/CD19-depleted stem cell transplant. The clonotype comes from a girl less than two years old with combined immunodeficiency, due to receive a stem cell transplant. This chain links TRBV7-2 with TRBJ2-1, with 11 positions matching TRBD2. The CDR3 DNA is TGTGCCAGCAGCACTCACACTAGCGGGGGTTACAATGAGCAGTTCTTC. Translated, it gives CASSTHTSGGYNEQFF.